The present TCR beta chain was sequenced within a study of glioma-infiltrating T cells. Amplification of TCR alpha and beta CDR3 regions from RNA used iRepertoire nested multiplex PCR. TCRdb processed the multiplex PCR reads anew with MiXCR; each CDR3 protein has one entry. This table holds under 200,000 distinct CDR3 sequences, around 42% found once. Germline values: CDR1 SGHTA, CDR2 FQGNSA. This CDR3 has 14 residues. V was cut by 5 bases and J by 4 bases, with 14 bases left in between. Concerning this clonotype: Its antigen is still unknown. It may be a read error: a sequence one base away is much more abundant.

Study conclusions and caveats: Non-neoplastic patients had below-expected tissue-blood divergence, while all gliomas exceeded expectation.

The V and J genes are TRBV7-2 and TRBJ1-2; D may be TRBD1 (5 bases). This TCR was recovered from a human donor with low-grade glioma or glioblastoma, undergoing nonglioma brain surgery, or in good health (not recorded which). Sequenced: glioma tissue, nonneoplastic brain tissue, or PBMCs (not recorded which). The CDR3 DNA sequence: TGTGCCAGCAGCCCACGGACATGGTTCTATGGCTACACCTTC. It translates to CASSPRTWFYGYTF.